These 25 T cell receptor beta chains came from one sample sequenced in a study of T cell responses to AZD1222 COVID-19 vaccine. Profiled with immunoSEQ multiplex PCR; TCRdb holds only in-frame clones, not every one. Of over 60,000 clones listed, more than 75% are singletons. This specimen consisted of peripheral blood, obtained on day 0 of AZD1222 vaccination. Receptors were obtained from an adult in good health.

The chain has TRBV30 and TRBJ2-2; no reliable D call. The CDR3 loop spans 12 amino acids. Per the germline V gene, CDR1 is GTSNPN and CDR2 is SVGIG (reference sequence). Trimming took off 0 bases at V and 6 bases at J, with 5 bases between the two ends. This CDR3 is CAWSVYPGELFF. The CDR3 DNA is TGTGCCTGGAGTGTATATCCCGGGGAGCTGTTTTTT. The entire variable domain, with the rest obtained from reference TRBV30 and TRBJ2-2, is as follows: SQTIHQWPATLVQPVGSPLSLECTVEGTSNPNLYWYRQAAGRGLQLLFYSVGIGQISSEVPQNLSASRPQDRQFILSSKKLLLSDSGFYLCAWSVYPGELFFGEGSRLTVL.

The DNA of the CDR3 is TGTGCCAGCAGTGGAGGGACTAGCGGACTCACAGATACGCAGTATTTT. It specifies CASSGGTSGLTDTQYF. The chain combines TRBV6-2 or TRBV6-3 with TRBJ2-3; 11 nucleotides align to TRBD2. The CDR3 totals 16 residues. After removal of 5 bases from V and 2 bases from J, the junction contained 6 bases not matched to a gene. Germline V gives CDR1 MNHEY, CDR2 SVGEGT.

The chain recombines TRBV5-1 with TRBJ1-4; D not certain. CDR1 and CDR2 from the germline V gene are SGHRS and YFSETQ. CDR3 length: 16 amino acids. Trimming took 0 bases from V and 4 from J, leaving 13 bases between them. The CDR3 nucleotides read TGCGCCAGCAGCTTGGTGTCGGAGGCTAGTAATGAAAAACTGTTTTTT. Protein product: CASSLVSEASNEKLFF.

The chain's CDR3 is CASKTSGFQETQYF. In DNA, the CDR3 is TGTGCCAGCAAGACTAGCGGATTCCAAGAGACCCAGTACTTC. The chain couples TRBV6-5 to TRBJ2-5; 9 bases map to TRBD2. Trimming took 7 bases from V and 1 from J; bases not matched to a gene: 4. CDR3 length: 14 residues. The V gene's germline CDR1 is MNHEY and CDR2 SVGAGI.

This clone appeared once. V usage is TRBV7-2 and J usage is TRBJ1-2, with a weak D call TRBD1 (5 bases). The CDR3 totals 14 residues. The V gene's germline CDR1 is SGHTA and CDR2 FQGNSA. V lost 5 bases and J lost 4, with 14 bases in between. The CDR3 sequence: CASSTKTDSYGYTF. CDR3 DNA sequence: TGTGCCAGCAGCACCAAGACAGACTCCTATGGCTACACCTTC.

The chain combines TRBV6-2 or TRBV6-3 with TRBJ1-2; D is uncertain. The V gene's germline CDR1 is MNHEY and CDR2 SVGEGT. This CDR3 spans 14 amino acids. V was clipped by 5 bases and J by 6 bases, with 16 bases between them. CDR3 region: CASSLQKGTNGYTF. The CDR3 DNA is TGTGCCAGCAGTCTACAAAAGGGAACGAATGGCTACACCTTC.

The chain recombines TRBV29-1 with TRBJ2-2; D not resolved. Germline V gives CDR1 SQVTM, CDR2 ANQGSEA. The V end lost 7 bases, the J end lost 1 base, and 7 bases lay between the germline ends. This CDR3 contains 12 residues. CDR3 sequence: CSASRNTGELFF. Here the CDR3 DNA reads TGCAGCGCTTCCAGGAACACCGGGGAGCTGTTTTTT.

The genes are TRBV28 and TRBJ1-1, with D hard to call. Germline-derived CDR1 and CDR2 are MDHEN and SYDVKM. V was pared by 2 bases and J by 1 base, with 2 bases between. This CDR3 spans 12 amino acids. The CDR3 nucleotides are TGTGCCAGCAGTTTACGGAACACTGAAGCTTTCTTT. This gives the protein CASSLRNTEAFF.

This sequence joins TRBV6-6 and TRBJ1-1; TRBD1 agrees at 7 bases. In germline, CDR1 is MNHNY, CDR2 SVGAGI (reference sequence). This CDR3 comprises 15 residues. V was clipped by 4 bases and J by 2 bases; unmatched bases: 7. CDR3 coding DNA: TGTGCCAGCAGTTCACGACAGGGAGGTAACACTGAAGCTTTCTTT. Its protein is CASSSRQGGNTEAFF.

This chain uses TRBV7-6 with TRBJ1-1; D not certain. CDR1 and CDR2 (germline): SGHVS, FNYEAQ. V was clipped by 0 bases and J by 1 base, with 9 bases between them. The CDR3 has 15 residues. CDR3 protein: CASSLAIGQNTEAFF. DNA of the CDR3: TGTGCCAGCAGCTTAGCAATCGGTCAGAACACTGAAGCTTTCTTT.

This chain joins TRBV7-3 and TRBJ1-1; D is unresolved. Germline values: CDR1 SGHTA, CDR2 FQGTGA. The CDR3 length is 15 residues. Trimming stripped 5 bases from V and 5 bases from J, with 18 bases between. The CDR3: CASSPLPGRETEAFF. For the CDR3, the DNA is TGTGCCAGCAGCCCCCTTCCGGGGAGGGAGACTGAAGCTTTCTTT.

The chain's CDR3 is CASSQDLSEQFF. DNA of the CDR3: TGCGCCAGCAGCCAGGATCTAAGCGAGCAGTTCTTC. This sequence joins TRBV4-1 and TRBJ2-1; D remains ambiguous. The germline CDR1 and CDR2 sequences are MGHRA and YSYEKL. CDR3 size: 12 residues. Trimming left V 3 bases short and J 10 bases short, with 10 bases between.

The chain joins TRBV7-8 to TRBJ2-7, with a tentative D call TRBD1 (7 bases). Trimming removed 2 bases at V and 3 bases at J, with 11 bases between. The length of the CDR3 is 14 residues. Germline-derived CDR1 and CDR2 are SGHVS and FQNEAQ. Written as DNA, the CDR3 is TGTGCCAGCAGCTTACGGCAGGGGGGCTACGAGCAGTACTTC. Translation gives CASSLRQGGYEQYF.

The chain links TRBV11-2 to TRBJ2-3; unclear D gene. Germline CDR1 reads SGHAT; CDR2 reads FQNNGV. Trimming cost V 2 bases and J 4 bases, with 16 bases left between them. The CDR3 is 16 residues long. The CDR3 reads CASSLMAGFSPDTQYF. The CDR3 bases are TGTGCCAGCAGCTTAATGGCCGGTTTTAGCCCAGATACGCAGTATTTT.

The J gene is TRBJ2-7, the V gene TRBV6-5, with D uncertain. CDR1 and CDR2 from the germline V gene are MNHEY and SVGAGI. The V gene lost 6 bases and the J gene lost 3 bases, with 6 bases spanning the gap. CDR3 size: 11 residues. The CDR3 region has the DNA TGTGCCAGCAGCCATAACTACGAGCAGTACTTC. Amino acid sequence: CASSHNYEQYF.

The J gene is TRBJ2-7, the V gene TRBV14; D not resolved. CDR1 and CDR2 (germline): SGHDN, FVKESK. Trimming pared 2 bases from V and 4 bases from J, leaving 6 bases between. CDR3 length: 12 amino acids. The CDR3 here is CASSQSRYEQYF. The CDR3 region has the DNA TGTGCCAGCAGCCAATCCCGTTACGAGCAGTACTTC.

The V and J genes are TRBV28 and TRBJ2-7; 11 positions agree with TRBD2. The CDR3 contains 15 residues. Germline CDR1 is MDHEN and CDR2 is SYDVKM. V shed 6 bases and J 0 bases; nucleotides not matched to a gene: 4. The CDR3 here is CASSPSGGSSYEQYF. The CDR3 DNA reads TGTGCCAGCAGCCCTAGCGGGGGGAGCTCCTACGAGCAGTACTTC.

The CDR3 DNA is TGTGCCAGCAGAAACCCGGGACAGATCACAGATACGCAGTATTTT. Translation: CASRNPGQITDTQYF. The gene calls are TRBV6-5 and TRBJ2-3; TRBD1 aligns across 7 bases. CDR1 is MNHEY and CDR2 is SVGAGI in the germline V gene. This CDR3 is built from 15 residues. V trimming: 6 bases; J trimming: 2 bases; junction bases outside the gene matches: 8.

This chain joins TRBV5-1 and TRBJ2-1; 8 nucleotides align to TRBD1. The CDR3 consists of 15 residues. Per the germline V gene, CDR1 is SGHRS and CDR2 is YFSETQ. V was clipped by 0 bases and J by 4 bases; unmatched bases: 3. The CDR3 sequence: CASSLGGTGYNEQFF. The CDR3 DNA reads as TGCGCCAGCAGCTTGGGTGGGACAGGATACAATGAGCAGTTCTTC. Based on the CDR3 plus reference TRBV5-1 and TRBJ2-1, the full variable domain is KAGVTQTPRYLIKTRGQQVTLSCSPISGHRSVSWYQQTPGQGLQFLFEYFSETQRNKGNFPGRFSGRQFSNSRSEMNVSTLELGDSALYLCASSLGGTGYNEQFFGPGTRLTVL.

CDR3 bases: TGCAGCGTTGTGGGGTTCTCGGGGGTTGATGGCTACACCTTC. Translated: CSVVGFSGVDGYTF. The chain links TRBV29-1 to TRBJ1-2, with a weak D call TRBD1 (5 bases). V lost 4 bases and J 6 bases, leaving 18 bases between the germline ends. Germline CDR1 is SQVTM and CDR2 is ANQGSEA. The CDR3 loop spans 14 amino acids.

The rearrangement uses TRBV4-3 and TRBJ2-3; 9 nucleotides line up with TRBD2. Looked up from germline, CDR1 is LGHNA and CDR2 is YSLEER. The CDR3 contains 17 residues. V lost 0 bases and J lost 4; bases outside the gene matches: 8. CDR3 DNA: TGCGCCAGCAGCCAAGATCGGGCGGGGGGGCCGTCAGATACGCAGTATTTT. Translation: CASSQDRAGGPSDTQYF.

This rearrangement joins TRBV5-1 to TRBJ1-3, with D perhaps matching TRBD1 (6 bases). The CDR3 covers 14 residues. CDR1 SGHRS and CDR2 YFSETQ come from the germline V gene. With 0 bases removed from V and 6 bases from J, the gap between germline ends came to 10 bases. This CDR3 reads CASSLGTGQNTIYF. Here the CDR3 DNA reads TGCGCCAGCAGCTTGGGCACAGGGCAAAACACCATATATTTT.

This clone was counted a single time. This CDR3 reads CSVVRGPANYGYTF. The CDR3 DNA sequence: TGCAGCGTTGTCAGAGGGCCGGCTAACTATGGCTACACCTTC. The rearrangement uses TRBV29-1 and TRBJ1-2; D is unresolved. Germline CDR1 is SQVTM and CDR2 is ANQGSEA. This CDR3 contains 14 residues. V lost 4 bases to trimming and J lost 0 bases, with 12 bases between them. The full variable domain, its missing parts supplied by reference TRBV29-1 and TRBJ1-2, is SAVISQKPSRDICQRGTSLTIQCQVDSQVTMMFWYRQQPGQSLTLIATANQGSEATYESGFVIDKFPISRPNLTFSTLTVSNMSPEDSSIYLCSVVRGPANYGYTFGSGTRLTVV.

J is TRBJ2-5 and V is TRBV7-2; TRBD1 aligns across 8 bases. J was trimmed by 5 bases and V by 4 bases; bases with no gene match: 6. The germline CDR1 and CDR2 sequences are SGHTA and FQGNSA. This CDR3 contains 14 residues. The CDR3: CASSWTGIDETQYF. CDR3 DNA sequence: TGTGCCAGCAGCTGGACAGGGATTGACGAGACCCAGTACTTC.

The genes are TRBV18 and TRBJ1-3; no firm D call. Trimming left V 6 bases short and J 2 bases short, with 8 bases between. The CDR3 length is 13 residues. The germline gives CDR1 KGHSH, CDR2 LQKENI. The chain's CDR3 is CASSPEPGNTIYF. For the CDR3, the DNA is TGTGCCAGCTCCCCCGAGCCTGGAAACACCATATATTTT.